This T cell receptor beta chain was captured in a study of cytomegalovirus exposure and HLA in healthy donors. As regards this clone: The target antigen is unknown.

The CDR3 has 17 amino acids. The V gene lost 5 bases and the J gene lost 0 bases, with 19 bases spanning the gap. In germline, CDR1 is PRHDT, CDR2 FYEKMQ (reference sequence). Use of 60 Vbeta and 13 Jbeta primers characterized the PCR. Measured with immunoSEQ multiplex PCR; TCRdb has only the in-frame clones, and not every one. The table includes 150,000 to 200,000 clones, 70% to 85% detected once. Study-wide results and limits: Association with HLA alleles at 0.05 false discovery rate was found for roughly 17,000 TCR beta sequences in a later analysis. A later analysis appeared to link common viral pathogens to several of the most significant clusters. Accounts indicate the classifier identified cytomegalovirus status with strong specificity and sensitivity. CMV serostatus stood as the only immune exposure information on hand.

The sample consisted of PBMCs. This chain uses TRBV13 with TRBJ1-2; D perhaps matches TRBD1 (5 bases). The sequence derives from a human donor in good health. The CDR3 nucleotides read TGTGCCAGCAGCGGGTCGATTGGGGCGCCAGCTAACTATGGCTACACCTTC. This gives the protein CASSGSIGAPANYGYTF.